This TCR beta chain was found in a study of blood T cell repertoires in COVID-19. Study at large: Nucleic acid was either cDNA or gDNA, and it came from T cells, B-cell-depleted T cells, or PBMCs.

In the original processing: Using reference gene primer amplification, nucleated cell counts were estimated. Generated by immunoSEQ multiplex PCR, the TCRdb table keeps only in-frame clones and is missing some. V and J calls and clone size are copied from that table; D and trimming were computed from the DNA. Of some 59,000 clones listed, around 77% were seen once; the top ten hold less than 25%. V shed 8 bases, J shed 4 bases, and the junction held 8 bases outside the gene matches. CDR3 size: 14 residues. Germline V gene data show CDR1 as ENHRY and CDR2 as SYGVKD. Sequencing was carried out using peripheral blood. This TCR came from an elderly man with active or convalescent COVID-19. The J gene is TRBJ2-1, the V gene TRBV10-3; 7 bases align to TRBD2. The CDR3 loop is CAIGRREGYNEQFF. The CDR3 DNA is TGTGCCATCGGGCGGAGGGAGGGGTACAATGAGCAGTTCTTC.